Listed here are 26 T cell receptor beta chains from one sample, sequenced in a study of blood T cell repertoires in COVID-19. Only in-frame clones appear in the TCRdb table, and some are missing; sequencing was by immunoSEQ multiplex PCR. This table holds about 250,000 clones, roughly 80% found once. Material for sequencing was peripheral blood. These TCRs come from a woman of 80 years or more with active or convalescent COVID-19.

This clone was seen once. The chain links TRBV1 to TRBJ2-7; the tabulated D call, TRBD2, remains unverified against the DNA. TRBV1 is a pseudogene. This CDR3 has 16 residues. The CDR3 bases are TGCACCAGCAGCCCCACTAGCGGACCTATTACGTGGGAGCAGTACTTC. The encoded protein is CTSSPTSGPITWEQYF.

This chain joins TRBV4-2 and TRBJ1-1; no definite D call. Germline V CDR1 and CDR2: LGHNA, YNFKEQ. This CDR3 has 15 residues. V gave up 4 bases and J gave up 3 bases, with 15 bases separating them. In DNA form, the CDR3 reads TGTGCCAGCAGCCCTGGCGATGCTGGAGACACTGAAGCTTTCTTT. Translation gives CASSPGDAGDTEAFF.

The genes are TRBV5-1 and TRBJ2-1; D might be TRBD2 (6 bases). The V end lost 3 bases, the J end lost 5 bases, and 12 bases lay between the germline ends. Germline CDR1 and CDR2: SGHRS and YFSETQ. This CDR3 has 14 amino acids. As DNA, the CDR3 is TGCGCCAGCAGCTCAGGACTAACCGACAATGAGCAGTTCTTC. It yields the protein CASSSGLTDNEQFF.

The V call is TRBV5-1, the J call TRBJ2-5; 10 bases agree with TRBD2. Unmatched junction bases numbered 3, after V lost 1 base and J lost 3 bases. This CDR3 region has 15 residues. From germline, CDR1 is SGHRS and CDR2 YFSETQ. CDR3: CASSLLAGAEETQYF. DNA for the CDR3: TGCGCCAGCAGCTTGCTAGCGGGGGCCGAAGAGACCCAGTACTTC.

V gene TRBV24-1 combines with J gene TRBJ1-1; 10 bases are a match to TRBD1. The CDR3 has 15 residues. Trimming removed 3 bases from V and 7 bases from J; junction bases left unmatched: 7. Germline assignment: CDR1 KGHDR and CDR2 SFDVKD. CDR3 sequence (DNA): TGTGCCACCAGTGATACCCGGACAGGGGGTGGTGAAGCTTTCTTT. Amino acids: CATSDTRTGGGEAFF.

The J gene is TRBJ1-2, the V gene TRBV2; 7 nucleotides line up with TRBD1. CDR3 length: 18 amino acids. The germline gives CDR1 SNHLY, CDR2 FYNNEI. Trimming at V came to 7 bases and at J to 4 bases, leaving 21 bases not matched to a gene. CDR3 sequence reads: CASTRTGVRLERTYGYTF. CDR3 coding DNA: TGTGCCAGCACCCGAACAGGGGTTCGGCTAGAACGTACCTATGGCTACACCTTC.

The chain couples TRBV28 to TRBJ1-5; 8 bases are shared with TRBD1. The CDR3 covers 14 residues. The germline CDR1 and CDR2 sequences are MDHEN and SYDVKM. The junction had 7 bases not matched to a gene; V was cut back by 6 bases and J by 6 bases. CDR3 sequence reads: CASRAFRGRQPQHF. The DNA of the CDR3 is TGTGCCAGCAGGGCGTTCAGGGGGCGTCAGCCCCAGCATTTT. Looking up the rest from reference TRBV28 and TRBJ1-5 gives the full variable domain: DVKVTQSSRYLVKRTGEKVFLECVQDMDHENMFWYRQDPGLGLRLIYFSYDVKMKEKGDIPEGYSVSREKKERFSLILESASTNQTSMYLCASRAFRGRQPQHFGDGTRLSIL.

The CDR3: CASRSYSNQPQHF. The DNA for the CDR3 is TGTGCCAGCAGGTCTTATAGCAATCAGCCCCAGCATTTT. The genes are TRBV28 and TRBJ1-5, with D uncertain. CDR1 MDHEN and CDR2 SYDVKM come from the germline V gene. V was cut by 6 bases and J by 0 bases, with 6 bases left in between. This CDR3 has 13 amino acids.

This clone was counted between two and nine times. The chain couples TRBV2 to TRBJ1-1, with D possibly being TRBD1 (5 bases). Trimming shortened V by 1 base and J by 0 bases, and 9 bases separated the two germline ends. The germline CDR1 and CDR2 sequences are SNHLY and FYNNEI. CDR3 length: 15 residues. CDR3 coding DNA: TGTGCCAGCAGTGAAGACTCAGGGATGAACACTGAAGCTTTCTTT. Protein product: CASSEDSGMNTEAFF.

This clone has more than one count but fewer than ten. The CDR3 sequence is CAWIRQAMNTEAFF. In DNA, the CDR3 is TGTGCCTGGATCCGACAGGCTATGAACACTGAAGCTTTCTTT. The V call is TRBV30, the J call TRBJ1-1; possible D gene TRBD1, 6 bases. Trimming pared 4 bases from V and 0 bases from J, leaving 12 bases between. This CDR3 contains 14 residues. The germline V gene has CDR1 GTSNPN and CDR2 SVGIG (reference sequence).

This chain uses TRBV7-2 with TRBJ2-2; unclear D gene. The CDR3 runs to 16 residues. With 4 bases removed from V and 7 bases from J, the gap between germline ends came to 19 bases. Per the germline V gene, CDR1 is SGHTA and CDR2 is FQGNSA. In DNA form, the CDR3 reads TGTGCCAGCAGCTCCCACCCTAGTGGATCCCTCGGGGAGCTGTTTTTT. This encodes CASSSHPSGSLGELFF.

This clone was counted between two and nine times. The genes are TRBV5-5 and TRBJ1-2; 7 nucleotides align to TRBD1. Germline CDR1 reads SGHKS; CDR2 reads YYEKEE (reference sequence). The CDR3 contains 14 residues. The V and J ends lost 4 bases and 6 bases, in that order; junction bases with no gene match: 9. CDR3 bases: TGTGCCAGCAGCCGCCCACAGGGGAAAGATGGCTACACCTTC. It specifies CASSRPQGKDGYTF.

The V call is TRBV28, the J call TRBJ1-1; 8 bases match TRBD1. The germline V gene encodes CDR1 MDHEN and CDR2 SYDVKM. J was trimmed by 3 bases and V by 8 bases; bases with no gene match: 8. The CDR3 loop spans 14 amino acids. The CDR3 DNA is TGTGCCAGCCGACCGGGACAGGCGGACACTGAAGCTTTCTTT. Residues: CASRPGQADTEAFF.

This clone appeared a few times. The V gene is TRBV7-2, the J gene TRBJ2-1; 11 bases agree with TRBD2. The J segment lost 7 bases and the V segment lost 5 bases, leaving 10 bases of the junction unmatched. The CDR3 is made up of 16 amino acids. CDR1 is SGHTA and CDR2 is FQGNSA in the germline V gene. The CDR3 DNA reads as TGTGCCAGCAGCCTTGATAGCGGGAGGGACCTTAATGAGCAGTTCTTC. Its translation is CASSLDSGRDLNEQFF.

The chain couples TRBV5-1 to TRBJ1-3; 7 positions match TRBD1. Germline loops: CDR1 SGHRS, CDR2 YFSETQ. There are 16 residues in the CDR3. V lost 1 base, J lost 3 bases, and 7 bases stayed unmatched. CDR3 DNA sequence: TGCGCCAGCAGCTTGCTTCCGGGACAGCTTGGAAACACCATATATTTT. Amino acid sequence: CASSLLPGQLGNTIYF.

The DNA of the CDR3 is TGTGCCAGCAACGGGTTCTATCAGCCCCAGCATTTT. Its translation is CASNGFYQPQHF. The J gene is TRBJ1-5, the V gene TRBV28; no definite D call. The V gene's germline CDR1 is MDHEN and CDR2 SYDVKM. This CDR3 is 12 amino acids long. V was pared by 7 bases and J by 5 bases, with 9 bases between.

This chain uses TRBV5-1 with TRBJ1-1, with D maybe TRBD1 (6 bases). The germline V gene has CDR1 SGHRS and CDR2 YFSETQ. V gave up 4 bases and J gave up 1 base, with 8 bases separating them. This CDR3 region has 13 residues. The CDR3: CASSEDRNTEAFF. The CDR3 nucleotides read TGCGCCAGCAGCGAGGACAGGAACACTGAAGCTTTCTTT.

This clone was counted only a few times. The chain uses TRBV6-2 or TRBV6-3 and TRBJ1-5; maybe TRBD1 (6 bases). This CDR3 is built from 15 residues. The V end lost 6 bases, the J end lost 3 bases, and 15 bases lay between the germline ends. The germline V gene encodes CDR1 MNHEY and CDR2 SVGEGT. CDR3 coding DNA: TGTGCCAGCAGCTCCGACAGGTTCTTCAATCAGCCCCAGCATTTT. It translates to CASSSDRFFNQPQHF.

This clone appeared a few times. The genes are TRBV6-1 and TRBJ1-1; no clear D. V was trimmed by 2 bases and J by 1 base, leaving 8 bases between them. There are 14 residues in the CDR3. The germline V gene has CDR1 MNHNS and CDR2 SASEGT. The DNA for the CDR3 is TGTGCCAGCAGTGAATTGGCGGGGAACACTGAAGCTTTCTTT. It yields the protein CASSELAGNTEAFF.

This sequence joins TRBV9 and TRBJ2-5; TRBD1 agrees at 8 bases. The CDR3 is made up of 15 amino acids. The trim removed 0 bases at V and 4 bases at J, leaving 5 bases unmatched. The germline CDR1 and CDR2 sequences are SGDLS and YYNGEE. DNA for the CDR3: TGTGCCAGCAGCGTAGAGGGCAGGGGGCTAGAGACCCAGTACTTC. This translates into CASSVEGRGLETQYF.

The genes are TRBV14 and TRBJ2-3; TRBD2 matches at 10 bases. Germline CDR1 SGHDN, CDR2 FVKESK. The CDR3 covers 17 residues. V gave up 0 bases and J gave up 0 bases; unmatched junction bases: 3. The CDR3 is CASSQDKLAGSTDTQYF. CDR3 coding DNA: TGTGCCAGCAGCCAAGATAAACTAGCGGGGAGCACAGATACGCAGTATTTT.

As concerns this clone: The same CDR3 is also encoded by other DNA sequences in this sample. This CDR3 is CASSLVGAGSPLHF. The CDR3 nucleotides are TGCGCCAGCAGCTTGGTAGGGGCTGGGTCACCCCTCCACTTT. The chain uses TRBV5-1 and TRBJ1-6; tentative D call: TRBD1 (5 bases). Trimming left V 0 bases short and J 10 bases short, with 11 bases between. The CDR3 contains 14 residues. Per the germline V gene, CDR1 is SGHRS and CDR2 is YFSETQ.

The chain combines TRBV9 with TRBJ2-3; 12 nucleotides line up with TRBD2. Germline lookup yields CDR1 SGDLS and CDR2 YYNGEE. CDR3 size: 16 residues. The V segment lost 0 bases and the J segment 4 bases; nucleotides outside the gene matches: 3. CDR3 residues: CASSVASGRVPDTQYF. In nucleotides, the CDR3 is TGTGCCAGCAGCGTAGCTAGCGGGAGGGTCCCAGATACGCAGTATTTT.

The chain recombines TRBV20-1 with TRBJ1-5; the D is unclear. V was shortened by 3 bases and J by 3 bases, with 9 bases between the two germline ends. The CDR3 consists of 13 residues. The germline V gene has CDR1 DFQATT and CDR2 SNEGSKA (reference sequence). The chain's CDR3 is CSASPPVNQPQHF. The CDR3 DNA reads as TGCAGTGCTAGTCCCCCTGTCAATCAGCCCCAGCATTTT.

This sequence joins TRBV29-1 and TRBJ2-7, with 14 bases identical to TRBD2. This CDR3 is built from 16 residues. Germline CDR1 reads SQVTM; CDR2 reads ANQGSEA. Trimming at V came to 4 bases and at J to 8 bases, leaving 13 bases not matched to a gene. In nucleotides, the CDR3 is TGCAGCGTTGGGGACAGGGTGGGACTAGCGGGAGTCAAGCAGTACTTC. It translates to CSVGDRVGLAGVKQYF.

The chain has TRBV30 and TRBJ2-3, with 7 bases lining up with TRBD1. This CDR3 has 13 residues. V shed 8 bases, J shed 2 bases, and the junction held 7 bases outside the gene matches. Germline V CDR1 and CDR2: GTSNPN, SVGIG (reference sequence). The CDR3 bases are TGTGCCAAGGGGGCAGGACCCACAGATACGCAGTATTTT. Protein product: CAKGAGPTDTQYF.